This T cell receptor beta chain was captured by sequencing in a study of OX40 agonist ivuxolimab in advanced cancers. Study as a whole: Eligibility rules accepted prior anti-PD-1, anti-PD-L1 or anti-CTLA-4 therapy, and around 44% had some.

Study-wide points: CD4+ and CD8+ blood T cells expanded clonally by week 6 at 0.1 to 3.0 mg/kg.

Remarks on this clone: Its specificity is unknown.

Samples of blood were obtained at baseline, on cycle 4 day 1, and on cycle 7 day 1. The repertoire was sequenced with immunoSEQ multiplex PCR; TCRdb's copy has only in-frame clones and lacks some. Of approximately 23,000 clones listed, approximately 87% are singletons. The CDR3 totals 12 residues. CDR1 is SGHVS and CDR2 is FNYEAQ in the germline V gene. V lost 2 bases and J lost 10, with 9 bases in between. The TCR originated in an adult with an advanced solid tumor such as melanoma, head and neck, liver or kidney cancer. The gene calls are TRBV7-6 and TRBJ2-1; D unresolved. Specimen: CD4+ or CD8+ T cells sorted from blood, collected in a trial of the OX40 agonist ivuxolimab. The CDR3 DNA reads TGTGCCAGCAGCTTAAGTGTTGGGGAGCAGTTCTTC. Its translation: CASSLSVGEQFF. Filled out from reference TRBV7-6 and TRBJ2-1, the complete variable domain reads GAGVSQSPRYKVTKRGQDVALRCDPISGHVSLYWYRQALGQGPEFLTYFNYEAQQDKSGLPNDRFSAERPEGSISTLTIQRTEQRDSAMYRCASSLSVGEQFFGPGTRLTVL.